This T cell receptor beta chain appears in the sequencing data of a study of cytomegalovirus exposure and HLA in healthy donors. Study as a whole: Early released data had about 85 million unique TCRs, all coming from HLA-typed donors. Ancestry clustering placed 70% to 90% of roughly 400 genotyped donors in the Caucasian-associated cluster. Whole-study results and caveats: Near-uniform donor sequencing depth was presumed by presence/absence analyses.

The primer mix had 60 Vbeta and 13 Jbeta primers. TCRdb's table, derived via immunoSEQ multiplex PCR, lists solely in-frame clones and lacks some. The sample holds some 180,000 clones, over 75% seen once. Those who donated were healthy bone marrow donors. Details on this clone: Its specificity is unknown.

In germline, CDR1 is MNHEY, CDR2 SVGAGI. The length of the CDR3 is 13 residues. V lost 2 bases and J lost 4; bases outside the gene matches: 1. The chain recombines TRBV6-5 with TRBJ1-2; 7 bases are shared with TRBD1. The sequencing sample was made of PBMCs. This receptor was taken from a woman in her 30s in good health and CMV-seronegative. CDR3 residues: CASSYDRAYGYTF. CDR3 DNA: TGTGCCAGCAGTTACGACAGGGCCTATGGCTACACCTTC.